These T cell receptor beta chains were read from a single sample in a study of T-cell memory formation after mild COVID-19. TCRdb passed the 5' RACE reads through MiXCR, listing each CDR3 protein once. There are 250,000 to 300,000 distinct CDR3 sequences in the sample; under 20% occur only once, and 22% lies in the top ten. Input material: PBMCs or a T cell subset sorted from them (not recorded which). These receptors all come from a man aged 18 to 29 who had mild COVID-19 (a few samples of this study predate the infection). Cell type and time point are not known. The CDR3 runs from the conserved cysteine through the conserved F or W. D genes are given only for firm matches. Clone size appears in some rows only: once, few, many, or a class for an expanded clone.

V gene: TRBV12-3/TRBV12-4; D gene: .; J gene: TRBJ1-5; clone size: .; CDR3 protein: CASTPSSNQPQHF; CDR3 DNA: TGTGCCAGCACCCCGAGCAGCAATCAGCCCCAGCATTTT
V gene: TRBV4-2; D gene: .; J gene: TRBJ2-3; clone size: few; CDR3 protein: CASSQVRQDTDTQYF; CDR3 DNA: TGTGCCAGCAGCCAAGTTCGGCAGGACACAGATACGCAGTATTTT
V gene: TRBV29-1; D gene: TRBD1; J gene: TRBJ1-2; clone size: few; CDR3 protein: CSATGTGSGGYTF; CDR3 DNA: TGCAGCGCAACCGGGACAGGTTCGGGGGGCTACACCTTC
V gene: TRBV7-9; D gene: TRBD1; J gene: TRBJ2-5; clone size: .; CDR3 protein: CASSTGQGHGETQYF; CDR3 DNA: TGTGCCAGCAGCACGGGACAGGGTCACGGAGAGACCCAGTACTTC
V gene: TRBV4-1; D gene: .; J gene: TRBJ2-2; clone size: .; CDR3 protein: CASSREGARTGELFF; CDR3 DNA: TGCGCCAGCAGTCGGGAGGGGGCCAGGACCGGGGAGCTGTTTTTT
V gene: TRBV12-3/TRBV12-4; D gene: TRBD1; J gene: TRBJ1-6; clone size: .; CDR3 protein: CASSPGGGTARSPLHF; CDR3 DNA: TGTGCCAGCAGCCCCGGCGGGGGGACAGCACGCTCACCCCTCCACTTT
V gene: TRBV20-1; D gene: TRBD2; J gene: TRBJ2-1; clone size: few; CDR3 protein: CSARGGREQFF; CDR3 DNA: TGCAGTGCTAGGGGGGGGAGAGAGCAGTTCTTC
V gene: TRBV6-5; D gene: .; J gene: TRBJ1-5; clone size: .; CDR3 protein: CASWAESSGNQPQHF; CDR3 DNA: TGTGCCAGCTGGGCAGAATCCTCGGGCAATCAGCCCCAGCATTTT
V gene: TRBV4-3; D gene: .; J gene: TRBJ2-3; clone size: .; CDR3 protein: CASSQAPGVTDTQYF; CDR3 DNA: TGCGCCAGCAGCCAAGCCCCGGGGGTCACAGATACGCAGTATTTT
V gene: TRBV5-1; D gene: .; J gene: TRBJ2-5; clone size: .; CDR3 protein: CASSSGEAHRRETQYF; CDR3 DNA: TGCGCCAGCAGCTCGGGCGAGGCACATCGGAGAGAGACCCAGTACTTC
V gene: TRBV5-1; D gene: .; J gene: TRBJ2-1; clone size: .; CDR3 protein: CASSLARGTSYNEQFF; CDR3 DNA: TGCGCCAGCAGCTTGGCCCGGGGGACGTCCTACAATGAGCAGTTCTTC
V gene: TRBV7-6; D gene: .; J gene: TRBJ2-3; clone size: .; CDR3 protein: CASSQGPSTDTQYF; CDR3 DNA: TGTGCCAGCAGCCAAGGGCCGAGCACAGATACGCAGTATTTT
V gene: TRBV5-6; D gene: TRBD2; J gene: TRBJ2-3; clone size: .; CDR3 protein: CASSGGVRDTQYF; CDR3 DNA: TGTGCCAGCAGCGGGGGGGTGCGAGATACGCAGTATTTT
V gene: TRBV2; D gene: TRBD2; J gene: TRBJ2-5; clone size: many; CDR3 protein: CASSDSGLAEETQYF; CDR3 DNA: TGTGCCAGCAGTGACTCGGGACTAGCAGAAGAGACCCAGTACTTC
V gene: TRBV6-4; D gene: .; J gene: TRBJ2-3; clone size: .; CDR3 protein: CASRDSGTDTQYF; CDR3 DNA: TGTGCCAGCAGAGACAGTGGCACAGATACGCAGTATTTT
V gene: TRBV7-2; D gene: .; J gene: TRBJ1-1; clone size: .; CDR3 protein: CASSFVFMNTEAFF; CDR3 DNA: TGTGCCAGCAGCTTTGTTTTTATGAACACTGAAGCTTTCTTT
V gene: TRBV6-5; D gene: TRBD1; J gene: TRBJ1-6; clone size: .; CDR3 protein: CASRSTGGLYSPLHF; CDR3 DNA: TGTGCCAGCAGATCGACAGGGGGCTTATATTCACCCCTCCACTTT
V gene: TRBV6-5; D gene: .; J gene: TRBJ1-2; clone size: few; CDR3 protein: CASSPGFGYTF; CDR3 DNA: TGTGCCAGCAGCCCAGGGTTTGGCTACACCTTC
V gene: TRBV28; D gene: .; J gene: TRBJ2-3; clone size: .; CDR3 protein: CASTNRFLDTQYF; CDR3 DNA: TGTGCCAGCACGAACCGATTTTTAGATACGCAGTATTTT
V gene: TRBV5-1; D gene: TRBD2; J gene: TRBJ2-3; clone size: .; CDR3 protein: CASSLRLALGTDTQYF; CDR3 DNA: TGCGCCAGCAGCTTACGACTAGCCCTTGGCACAGATACGCAGTATTTT
V gene: TRBV20-1; D gene: .; J gene: TRBJ1-2; clone size: few; CDR3 protein: CSASGPYGYTF; CDR3 DNA: TGCAGTGCTTCGGGTCCCTATGGCTACACCTTC
V gene: TRBV7-2; D gene: .; J gene: TRBJ2-7; clone size: .; CDR3 protein: CASSPNLVYEQYF; CDR3 DNA: TGTGCCAGCAGCCCGAACTTAGTCTACGAGCAGTACTTC
V gene: TRBV15; D gene: .; J gene: TRBJ2-1; clone size: .; CDR3 protein: CATSRDRREQFF; CDR3 DNA: TGTGCCACCAGCAGAGATAGGCGTGAGCAGTTCTTC
V gene: TRBV7-8; D gene: .; J gene: TRBJ1-5; clone size: .; CDR3 protein: CASSLQVDAVRNQPQHF; CDR3 DNA: TGTGCCAGCAGCTTACAAGTCGATGCGGTACGAAATCAGCCCCAGCATTTT
V gene: TRBV7-3; D gene: TRBD1; J gene: TRBJ2-2; clone size: .; CDR3 protein: CASSLTSDRGIGDTGELFF; CDR3 DNA: TGTGCCAGCAGCTTAACGTCAGACAGGGGAATCGGGGACACCGGGGAGCTGTTTTTT
V gene: TRBV29-1; D gene: TRBD1; J gene: TRBJ2-7; clone size: few; CDR3 protein: CSVEAGQGTYEQYF; CDR3 DNA: TGCAGCGTTGAGGCGGGACAGGGAACCTACGAGCAGTACTTC
V gene: TRBV7-6; D gene: .; J gene: TRBJ2-3; clone size: many; CDR3 protein: CASSLAGVTFTDTQYF; CDR3 DNA: TGTGCCAGCAGCTTAGCGGGGGTAACTTTCACAGATACGCAGTATTTT
V gene: TRBV12-3/TRBV12-4; D gene: TRBD1; J gene: TRBJ2-5; clone size: .; CDR3 protein: CASSGTGDRETQYF; CDR3 DNA: TGTGCCAGCAGTGGGACAGGGGATAGAGAGACCCAGTACTTC
V gene: TRBV12-3/TRBV12-4; D gene: .; J gene: TRBJ1-5; clone size: few; CDR3 protein: CAIGGFGGQPQHF; CDR3 DNA: TGTGCCATCGGAGGGTTCGGGGGACAGCCCCAGCATTTT
V gene: TRBV10-3; D gene: TRBD2; J gene: TRBJ2-3; clone size: .; CDR3 protein: CAISVLPSGEPSTDTQYF; CDR3 DNA: TGTGCCATCAGTGTGCTGCCTAGCGGGGAGCCTAGCACAGATACGCAGTATTTT
V gene: TRBV7-3; D gene: .; J gene: TRBJ1-2; clone size: .; CDR3 protein: CASSWNSANYGYTF; CDR3 DNA: TGTGCCAGCAGCTGGAACAGCGCTAACTATGGCTACACCTTC
V gene: TRBV11-3; D gene: .; J gene: TRBJ2-3; clone size: .; CDR3 protein: CASSSLDDTQYF; CDR3 DNA: TGTGCCAGCAGTTCCCTGGATGATACGCAGTATTTT
V gene: TRBV4-1; D gene: .; J gene: TRBJ2-2; clone size: .; CDR3 protein: CASSQGKGANTGELFF; CDR3 DNA: TGCGCCAGCAGCCAAGGAAAAGGGGCGAACACCGGGGAGCTGTTTTTT
V gene: TRBV7-2; D gene: .; J gene: TRBJ1-2; clone size: .; CDR3 protein: CASSSYRVQYGYTF; CDR3 DNA: TGTGCCAGCAGCTCATACAGGGTGCAATATGGCTACACCTTC
V gene: TRBV12-3/TRBV12-4; D gene: .; J gene: TRBJ2-1; clone size: few; CDR3 protein: CASRQGRINEQFF; CDR3 DNA: TGTGCCAGCAGGCAGGGGCGCATCAATGAGCAGTTCTTC
V gene: TRBV20-1; D gene: .; J gene: TRBJ2-7; clone size: many; CDR3 protein: CSASQGSYEQYF; CDR3 DNA: TGCAGTGCTAGTCAGGGATCCTACGAGCAGTACTTC
V gene: TRBV6-5; D gene: TRBD2; J gene: TRBJ2-7; clone size: few; CDR3 protein: CASSPKRGGPYEQYF; CDR3 DNA: TGTGCCAGCAGTCCTAAGCGGGGGGGACCCTACGAGCAGTACTTC
V gene: TRBV6-2/TRBV6-3; D gene: .; J gene: TRBJ2-2; clone size: few; CDR3 protein: CASSPGRLTGLFF; CDR3 DNA: TGTGCCAGCAGCCCAGGCCGTCTAACAGGGCTGTTTTTT
V gene: TRBV23-1; D gene: .; J gene: TRBJ2-7; clone size: few; CDR3 protein: CASSHYRHYYEQYF; CDR3 DNA: TGCGCCAGCAGTCACTACCGACATTACTACGAGCAGTACTTC
V gene: TRBV19; D gene: TRBD1; J gene: TRBJ1-4; clone size: few; CDR3 protein: CASGDPGQGSRRSLFF; CDR3 DNA: TGTGCCAGTGGCGATCCGGGACAGGGCTCAAGGAGGTCCCTGTTTTTT
V gene: TRBV7-2; D gene: .; J gene: TRBJ2-5; clone size: .; CDR3 protein: CASSPGGPTQYF; CDR3 DNA: TGTGCCAGCAGCCCCGGGGGGCCGACCCAGTACTTC
V gene: TRBV4-2; D gene: TRBD2; J gene: TRBJ2-3; clone size: many; CDR3 protein: CASSQDVVGLGIQDTQYF; CDR3 DNA: TGTGCCAGCAGCCAAGATGTTGTGGGACTAGGTATTCAAGATACGCAGTATTTT